This is a list of T cell receptor beta chains from one sample in a study of cytomegalovirus exposure and HLA in healthy donors. The repertoire was sequenced with immunoSEQ multiplex PCR; TCRdb's copy has only in-frame clones and lacks some. The sample has approximately 72,000 clones, and its top ten clones hold over 4%. Sample: PBMCs. Receptors originate from a woman aged 40 to 50 in good health and CMV-seropositive. Each CDR3 is given with its conserved first and last residue. A D gene is named only where the DNA matches it firmly.

d_gene	j_gene	v_gene	CDR3nt	CDR3aa
TRBD1	TRBJ1-1	TRBV2	TGTGCGTCGGCCAGAGAGCAGGGGGGCACTGAAGCTTTCTTT	CASAREQGGTEAFF
.	TRBJ1-1	TRBV6-5	TGTGCCAGCAGCCCTGGTCGGAGCACTGAAGCTTTCTTT	CASSPGRSTEAFF
.	TRBJ1-2	TRBV25-1	TGTGCCAGCCCTCGGGTAGCGGGACACGGGAATTATGGCTACACCTTC	CASPRVAGHGNYGYTF
.	TRBJ2-7	TRBV14	TGTGCCAGCAGCCGCGGGCCTCCGGCCGAGCAGTACTTC	CASSRGPPAEQYF
TRBD1	TRBJ1-1	TRBV5-1	TGCGCCAGCAGCTTAACCACAGGGGCAATGAACACTGAAGCTTTCTTT	CASSLTTGAMNTEAFF
TRBD1	TRBJ2-5	TRBV5-1	TGCGCCAGCAGCTACGGGACAGGGTTGGCCCACCAAGAGACCCAGTACTTC	CASSYGTGLAHQETQYF
TRBD2	TRBJ2-3	TRBV29-1	TGCAGCGTTCAACTCCCTAGCGGGAGGGCCACAGATACGCAGTATTTT	CSVQLPSGRATDTQYF
TRBD1	TRBJ1-2	TRBV27	TGTGCCAGCAGTTGGGACAGTAACTATGGCTACACCTTC	CASSWDSNYGYTF
TRBD1	TRBJ2-6	TRBV7-2	TGTGCCAGCAGCTTAACCTTGACAGGGGGCACCCTTGGGGCCAACGTCCTGACTTTC	CASSLTLTGGTLGANVLTF
TRBD1	TRBJ2-5	TRBV4-1	TGCGCCAGCAGCCAAGGGAGACAGGGCGACGAGACCCAGTACTTC	CASSQGRQGDETQYF
.	TRBJ1-3	TRBV2	TGTGCCAGCAGTGTAACCCAAAGGGGGAACACCATATATTTT	CASSVTQRGNTIYF
TRBD2	TRBJ2-3	TRBV7-3	TGTGCCAGCAGCCCTCGACTAGCGGGGCTCACAGATACGCAGTATTTT	CASSPRLAGLTDTQYF
TRBD1	TRBJ2-7	TRBV5-1	TGCGCCAGCAGCATAAGACAGGGGCAAAAAAACTACGAGCAGTACTTC	CASSIRQGQKNYEQYF
TRBD1	TRBJ1-5	TRBV6-1	TGTGCCAGCAGTGACCAGACAGGGGGAAATCAGCCCCAGCATTTT	CASSDQTGGNQPQHF
TRBD2	TRBJ2-5	TRBV5-6	TGTGCCAGCAGCGGAACTAGCGGGTGGACCCAAGAGACCCAGTACTTC	CASSGTSGWTQETQYF
.	TRBJ2-2	TRBV7-2	TGTGCCAGCAGCTTAGGGACAATGCGGGAGCTGTTTTTT	CASSLGTMRELFF
.	TRBJ1-2	TRBV30	TGTGCCTTGACAGGCCTTAAAACTAACTATGGCTACACCTTC	CALTGLKTNYGYTF